The 10 T cell receptor beta chains in this list originate from one sample, sequenced in a study of cytomegalovirus exposure and HLA in healthy donors. The repertoire was sequenced with immunoSEQ multiplex PCR; TCRdb's copy has only in-frame clones and lacks some. This repertoire shows over 80,000 clones, 85% found once; its top ten account for approximately 20%. The material sequenced was PBMCs. Receptor source: a man between 18 and 35 years old in good health and CMV-seropositive.

V usage is TRBV7-8 and J usage is TRBJ2-1, with 8 bases aligning to TRBD2. The CDR3 is 15 residues long. CDR1 is SGHVS and CDR2 is FQNEAQ in the germline V gene. Trimming at V came to 2 bases and at J to 5 bases, leaving 5 bases not matched to a gene. This CDR3 is CASSLTGGPNNEQFF. CDR3 coding DNA: TGTGCCAGCAGCTTAACGGGAGGGCCGAACAATGAGCAGTTCTTC.

The V and J genes are TRBV7-8 and TRBJ1-4; D is ambiguous. The germline CDR1 and CDR2 sequences are SGHVS and FQNEAQ. The CDR3 has 15 residues. Trimming removed 1 base at V and 1 base at J, with 7 bases between. In DNA, the CDR3 is TGTGCCAGCAGCTTAGTAGAGGGAACTAATGAAAAACTGTTTTTT. This gives the protein CASSLVEGTNEKLFF.

V is TRBV5-1 and J is TRBJ2-4; possibly TRBD2 for D (6 bases). The ends were cut back, 2 bases at V and 7 bases at J, with 16 bases in the middle. CDR1 SGHRS and CDR2 YFSETQ come from the germline V gene. CDR3 length: 15 amino acids. CDR3 DNA sequence: TGCGCCAGCAGCTTCGGGGGTGAGTTCGGCAACATTCAGTACTTC. This sequence encodes CASSFGGEFGNIQYF.

The CDR3 sequence is CSVPDRISTSGSYNEQFF. The CDR3 region has the DNA TGCAGCGTTCCTGACAGAATCTCAACTAGCGGGAGTTACAATGAGCAGTTCTTC. J is TRBJ2-1 and V is TRBV29-1; TRBD2 matches at 11 bases. J was trimmed by 4 bases and V by 5 bases; bases with no gene match: 16. This CDR3 has 18 amino acids. Germline CDR1 and CDR2: SQVTM and ANQGSEA.

The CDR3 region is CASSLDRPDYNEQFF. Written as DNA, the CDR3 is TGTGCCAGCAGTTTGGACAGGCCGGACTACAATGAGCAGTTCTTC. V gene TRBV27 combines with J gene TRBJ2-1, with 7 bases matching TRBD1. The CDR3 spans 15 residues. CDR1 and CDR2 (germline): MNHEY, SMNVEV (reference sequence). V lost 3 bases and J lost 3; bases outside the gene matches: 5.

The chain couples TRBV5-1 to TRBJ2-2, with 7 bases fitting TRBD2. J lost 7 bases, V lost 2 bases, and 2 bases had no gene match. The CDR3 sequence is 13 residues long. The germline V gene encodes CDR1 SGHRS and CDR2 YFSETQ. CDR3 sequence (DNA): TGCGCCAGCAGCTTCGGGGGGAACGGGGAGCTGTTTTTT. Residues: CASSFGGNGELFF. Full variable domain (remainder filled in from reference TRBV5-1 and TRBJ2-2): KAGVTQTPRYLIKTRGQQVTLSCSPISGHRSVSWYQQTPGQGLQFLFEYFSETQRNKGNFPGRFSGRQFSNSRSEMNVSTLELGDSALYLCASSFGGNGELFFGEGSRLTVL.

CDR3 DNA: TGCAGCGTCGGACCACAGGGGGCCGCTGAAGCTTTCTTT. It specifies CSVGPQGAAEAFF. The rearrangement joins TRBV29-1 to TRBJ1-1, with 9 nucleotides matching TRBD1. Per germline, CDR1 SQVTM and CDR2 ANQGSEA. This CDR3 has 13 amino acids. The V and J ends lost 6 bases and 6 bases, in that order; junction bases with no gene match: 8.

The V call is TRBV19, the J call TRBJ2-1; 11 positions match TRBD2. Germline V CDR1 and CDR2: LNHDA, SQIVND (reference sequence). The CDR3 runs 15 residues. Trimming removed 7 bases from V and 4 bases from J; junction bases left unmatched: 6. The CDR3 sequence is CASTKTSGSYNEQFF. The CDR3 region has the DNA TGTGCCAGTACCAAAACTAGCGGGAGTTACAATGAGCAGTTCTTC. Full variable domain (outside the CDR3, taken from reference TRBV19 and TRBJ2-1): DGGITQSPKYLFRKEGQNVTLSCEQNLNHDAMYWYRQDPGQGLRLIYYSQIVNDFQKGDIAEGYSVSREKKESFPLTVTSAQKNPTAFYLCASTKTSGSYNEQFFGPGTRLTVL.

This clone has more than one count but fewer than ten. The rearrangement uses TRBV7-9 and TRBJ1-1; 7 positions match TRBD1. J was trimmed by 3 bases and V by 4 bases; bases with no gene match: 2. CDR1 SEHNR and CDR2 FQNEAQ come from the germline V gene (reference sequence). The CDR3 contains 13 residues. CDR3 in DNA: TGTGCCAGCAGCTGGACAGGCCACACTGAAGCTTTCTTT. Residues: CASSWTGHTEAFF.

The chain couples TRBV7-9 to TRBJ2-7; D gene uncertain. This CDR3 region has 13 residues. V shed 5 bases and J shed 5 bases, with 13 bases lying between them. Per the germline V gene, CDR1 is SEHNR and CDR2 is FQNEAQ (reference sequence). CDR3 DNA: TGTGCCAGCAGCCCAGGTGTTCAACACGAGCAGTACTTC. Its protein is CASSPGVQHEQYF.